The 10 T cell receptor beta chains below come from one sample, sequenced in a study of response to subunit inactivated influenza vaccine. TCRdb called the RT-PCR reads again in MiXCR, with one record for every CDR3 protein. The data show about 800,000 distinct CDR3 sequences, with less than 25% seen just once and roughly a tenth held by the top ten. Sequences were derived from PBMCs from blood, sampled about 5 days after vaccination. The receptor set was obtained from a man in his fifties who received an inactivated influenza vaccine.

Only a few counts were recorded for this clonotype. The chain has TRBV11-2 and TRBJ2-5, with TRBD1 matching 10 bases. CDR3 length: 15 residues. Germline CDR1 is SGHAT and CDR2 is FQNNGV. Trimming at V came to 5 bases and at J to 5 bases, leaving 8 bases not matched to a gene. In DNA form, the CDR3 reads TGTGCCAGCAGCCCAGGGACAGGGGCGTGGGAGACCCAGTACTTC. Encoded protein: CASSPGTGAWETQYF.

The rearrangement links TRBV15 to TRBJ1-1; D is undetermined. Trimming shortened V by 1 base and J by 1 base, and 7 bases separated the two germline ends. The CDR3 loop spans 14 amino acids. Per the germline V gene, CDR1 is LNHNV and CDR2 is YYDKDF (reference sequence). The CDR3 loop reads CATSRVAGNTEAFF. The CDR3, as DNA: TGTGCCACCAGCAGAGTAGCAGGGAACACTGAAGCTTTCTTT.

This clonotype was detected only a few times. The gene calls are TRBV20-1 and TRBJ2-7, with D possibly being TRBD1 or TRBD2 (5 bases each). Germline CDR1 is DFQATT and CDR2 is SNEGSKA (reference sequence). The CDR3 is 16 amino acids. Trimming left V 6 bases short and J 3 bases short, with 24 bases between. CDR3 protein: CSAASGTSGRGYEQYF. The CDR3 nucleotides read TGCAGTGCAGCGTCCGGGACCTCGGGTAGGGGCTACGAGCAGTACTTC.

This rearrangement joins TRBV6-5 to TRBJ2-2, with D possibly called TRBD1 or TRBD2 (6 bases each). The CDR3 is made up of 15 amino acids. Trimming left V 3 bases short and J 5 bases short, with 13 bases between. Germline V gene sequence: CDR1 MNHEY, CDR2 SVGAGI. The CDR3 DNA reads TGTGCCAGCAGTTATAGGACGGGGGCGACCGGGGAGCTGTTTTTT. Its protein is CASSYRTGATGELFF.

This clonotype was picked up a small number of times. This chain joins TRBV12-3 or TRBV12-4 and TRBJ2-1; the match to TRBD2 covers 7 bases. V gave up 6 bases and J gave up 4 bases; unmatched junction bases: 9. The CDR3 sequence is 15 residues long. DNA for the CDR3: TGTGCCAGCAGGGGGGGGGAGGGGATGTACAATGAGCAGTTCTTC. It translates to CASRGGEGMYNEQFF.

This chain connects TRBV12-3 or TRBV12-4 to TRBJ2-7; TRBD1 matches 9 bases. The CDR3 totals 15 residues. V lost 1 base and J lost 1; bases outside the gene matches: 2. CDR3 nucleotides: TGTGCCAGCAGTTTAGAAGGGACAGGGTCCTACGAGCAGTACTTC. Its translation is CASSLEGTGSYEQYF.

This chain connects TRBV15 to TRBJ2-1, with 10 bases identical to TRBD1. The CDR3 consists of 17 residues. Germline CDR1 LNHNV, CDR2 YYDKDF (reference sequence). Trimming removed 3 bases from V and 7 bases from J; junction bases left unmatched: 12. As DNA, the CDR3 is TGTGCCACCAGCAGGTCGGCCAGGGACAGGGGCCGTAATGAGCAGTTCTTC. Protein: CATSRSARDRGRNEQFF.

J is TRBJ2-5 and V is TRBV6-1, with 7 bases matching TRBD1. V lost 7 bases and J lost 5; bases outside the gene matches: 10. The CDR3 extends over 14 amino acids. The germline CDR1 and CDR2 sequences are MNHNS and SASEGT. The CDR3 region is CASTRDRGGETQYF. The CDR3 DNA sequence: TGTGCCAGCACCCGGGACAGAGGGGGCGAGACCCAGTACTTC.

This clonotype was recorded a few times. V usage is TRBV12-3 or TRBV12-4 and J usage is TRBJ2-1, with 7 bases aligning to TRBD2. The CDR3 covers 14 residues. J gave up 8 bases and V 3 bases, and 7 bases lay outside the gene matches. CDR3 residues: CASSFAGVLDEQFF. The CDR3 nucleotides read TGTGCCAGCAGTTTTGCGGGAGTCTTAGATGAGCAGTTCTTC.

The chain carries TRBV7-9 and TRBJ2-3; 9 nucleotides line up with TRBD1. Germline V gene sequence: CDR1 SEHNR, CDR2 FQNEAQ (reference sequence). After removal of 4 bases from V and 2 bases from J, the junction contained 10 bases not matched to a gene. The CDR3 extends over 17 amino acids. The CDR3 sequence is CASSSARTGATTDTQYF. CDR3 sequence (DNA): TGTGCCAGCAGCTCCGCCCGGACAGGGGCTACCACAGATACGCAGTATTTT.